A single sample is the source of the 30 T cell receptor beta chains below, sequenced in a study of OX40 agonist ivuxolimab in advanced cancers. TCRdb's copy holds only in-frame clones and misses some; the assay was immunoSEQ multiplex PCR. The sample yields tens of thousands of clones, roughly 81% seen once. This specimen was CD4+ or CD8+ T cells sorted from blood, taken in a trial of the OX40 agonist ivuxolimab. The source of these receptors is an adult with an advanced solid tumor such as melanoma, head and neck, liver or kidney cancer.

The chain joins TRBV6-6 to TRBJ1-1; D not certain. Germline V lookup: CDR1 MNHNY, CDR2 SVGAGI (reference sequence). Trimming shortened V by 6 bases and J by 6 bases, and 20 bases separated the two germline ends. The CDR3 is made up of 15 amino acids. CDR3 sequence (DNA): TGTGCCAGCAGACTCCTGAGTGATGGTCTGGCTGAAGCTTTCTTT. Translated, it gives CASRLLSDGLAEAFF.

V usage is TRBV27 and J usage is TRBJ2-3, with 8 bases lining up with TRBD1. Germline CDR1 is MNHEY and CDR2 is SMNVEV (reference sequence). This CDR3 has 13 amino acids. V was clipped by 7 bases and J by 5 bases; unmatched bases: 5. Here the CDR3 DNA reads TGTGCCAGCATCGGACAGGGAGGAGATACGCAGTATTTT. Encoded protein: CASIGQGGDTQYF.

The genes are TRBV6-1 and TRBJ2-5, with 7 bases identical to TRBD1. Trimming took 4 bases from V and 6 from J; bases not matched to a gene: 5. CDR3 length equals 13 residues. Per the germline V gene, CDR1 is MNHNS and CDR2 is SASEGT. The DNA for the CDR3 is TGTGCCAGCAGTGTTACGGGACAGAAGACCCAGTACTTC. Translating gives CASSVTGQKTQYF.

The chain recombines TRBV2 with TRBJ1-4, with a tentative D call TRBD1 (6 bases). CDR3 length: 14 amino acids. V lost 3 bases to trimming and J lost 2 bases, with 7 bases between them. Germline V lookup: CDR1 SNHLY, CDR2 FYNNEI. CDR3 nucleotide sequence: TGTGCCAGCAGTGATGACAGGACTAATGAAAAACTGTTTTTT. This encodes CASSDDRTNEKLFF.

The V and J genes are TRBV6-1 and TRBJ2-5; D is unclear. Germline V gives CDR1 MNHNS, CDR2 SASEGT. The CDR3 contains 12 residues. Deletions cut 8 bases from V and 7 bases from J, with 14 bases between. CDR3 DNA sequence: TGTGCCAGCCGATTAACAACCTTGACCCAGTACTTC. Its translation is CASRLTTLTQYF.

The chain is built from TRBV4-1 and TRBJ2-2; TRBD1 aligns across 9 bases. CDR3 length: 18 amino acids. Germline trimming cut 4 bases from V and 4 bases from J; bases unmatched to any gene: 13. Per germline, CDR1 MGHRA and CDR2 YSYEKL. CDR3 amino acids: CASSLRTGTGISTGELFF. CDR3 sequence (DNA): TGCGCCAGCAGCCTCCGAACTGGGACAGGGATTTCCACCGGGGAGCTGTTTTTT.

This clone has just one count. The V call is TRBV14, the J call TRBJ2-2; the match to TRBD1 covers 8 bases. The CDR3 extends over 15 amino acids. The germline gives CDR1 SGHDN, CDR2 FVKESK. The junction had 2 bases not matched to a gene; V was cut back by 1 base and J by 4 bases. The CDR3 loop reads CASSQVGQGTGELFF. The CDR3 region has the DNA TGTGCCAGCAGCCAAGTAGGACAGGGCACCGGGGAGCTGTTTTTT.

CDR3 protein: CASSLSYGTSQQETQYF. Written as DNA, the CDR3 is TGTGCCAGCAGCTTAAGCTATGGCACTAGCCAACAAGAGACCCAGTACTTC. The chain joins TRBV11-1 to TRBJ2-5, with a weak D call TRBD2 (6 bases). The CDR3 is made up of 17 amino acids. V lost 2 bases and J lost 2, with 18 bases in between. Germline V lookup: CDR1 SGHAT, CDR2 FQDESV (reference sequence).

This rearrangement joins TRBV10-1 to TRBJ2-5, with 9 bases identical to TRBD2. The length of the CDR3 is 16 residues. V lost 0 bases, J lost 2 bases, and 4 bases stayed unmatched. Germline-derived CDR1 and CDR2 are WNHNN and SYGVQD (reference sequence). The CDR3 loop reads CASSESSTSGQETQYF. The CDR3 DNA reads TGCGCCAGCAGTGAGTCGTCCACTAGCGGGCAAGAGACCCAGTACTTC.

The gene calls are TRBV7-2 and TRBJ2-1; TRBD2 aligns across 10 bases. The CDR3 extends over 14 amino acids. With V trimmed by 5 bases and J by 9 bases, 7 bases remained unmatched. Looked up from germline, CDR1 is SGHTA and CDR2 is FQGNSA. The chain's CDR3 is CASSPAGGPFEQFF. DNA of the CDR3: TGTGCCAGCAGCCCAGCGGGGGGGCCTTTTGAGCAGTTCTTC.

The chain couples TRBV5-1 to TRBJ1-3; tentatively, D is TRBD1 (6 bases). Trimming removed 2 bases from V and 0 bases from J, with 9 bases in between. Germline values: CDR1 SGHRS, CDR2 YFSETQ. CDR3 size: 15 residues. The CDR3 nucleotides read TGCGCCAGCAGCTTACAGGGCCTCTCTGGAAACACCATATATTTT. Its translation: CASSLQGLSGNTIYF.

The CDR3 loop reads CASSSALGGGTEAFF. The CDR3 nucleotides are TGTGCCAGCAGTTCCGCATTGGGGGGAGGCACTGAAGCTTTCTTT. V and J are TRBV27 and TRBJ1-1, with D maybe TRBD1 (5 bases). The CDR3 consists of 15 residues. The V gene lost 4 bases and the J gene lost 4 bases, with 16 bases spanning the gap. Germline loops: CDR1 MNHEY, CDR2 SMNVEV (reference sequence).

The rearrangement uses TRBV2 and TRBJ1-1; tentatively, D is TRBD1 (5 bases). Germline CDR1 and CDR2: SNHLY and FYNNEI. V was cut by 6 bases and J by 1 base, with 18 bases left in between. This CDR3 spans 16 amino acids. CDR3 residues: CASSRDLGTRNTEAFF. CDR3 bases: TGTGCCAGCAGCCGAGACCTCGGGACGAGGAACACTGAAGCTTTCTTT.

The V call is TRBV6-1, the J call TRBJ1-3; TRBD1 matches 10 bases. Germline assignment: CDR1 MNHNS and CDR2 SASEGT. CDR3 length: 17 residues. Trimming removed 2 bases from V and 0 bases from J; junction bases left unmatched: 4. The CDR3 region is CASSERGQGDSGNTIYF. The CDR3 bases are TGTGCCAGCAGTGAACGAGGACAGGGGGACTCTGGAAACACCATATATTTT.

The J gene is TRBJ2-5, the V gene TRBV5-1, with D possibly TRBD2 on 5 matching bases. This CDR3 spans 14 amino acids. V was trimmed by 2 bases and J by 0 bases, leaving 8 bases between them. Germline V gene data show CDR1 as SGHRS and CDR2 as YFSETQ. The CDR3 reads CASSFGGYQETQYF. The CDR3 nucleotides read TGCGCCAGCAGCTTCGGCGGGTACCAAGAGACCCAGTACTTC.

V is TRBV18 and J is TRBJ2-5; TRBD2 agrees at 9 bases. The CDR3 contains 16 residues. Trimming at V came to 6 bases and at J to 0 bases, leaving 8 bases not matched to a gene. The V gene's germline CDR1 is KGHSH and CDR2 LQKENI. In DNA form, the CDR3 reads TGTGCCAGCTCTCCCACCGGACTAGCGAACCAAGAGACCCAGTACTTC. This encodes CASSPTGLANQETQYF.

The chain couples TRBV21-1 to TRBJ2-7; the table's D call TRBD1 went unverified against the DNA. TRBV21-1 is noted as a pseudogene. The CDR3 covers 16 residues. CDR3 coding DNA: TGTGCCAGCGCCCCAGGGGGCCTCCATTTTCAGTACGAGCAGTACTTC. This codes for CASAPGGLHFQYEQYF.

This clone has only one observation. V usage is TRBV6-5 and J usage is TRBJ1-6; no definite D call. CDR3 length equals 11 residues. Germline V gene sequence: CDR1 MNHEY, CDR2 SVGAGI. Trimming removed 10 bases from V and 8 bases from J, with 9 bases in between. CDR3 nucleotide sequence: TGTGCCACTTCGAGGGATTCACCCCTCCACTTT. Its translation is CATSRDSPLHF.

The J gene is TRBJ1-1, the V gene TRBV11-2; D is unclear. Germline V gene data show CDR1 as SGHAT and CDR2 as FQNNGV. The CDR3 contains 17 residues. The ends were cut back, 1 base at V and 1 base at J, with 16 bases in the middle. The CDR3 DNA reads TGTGCCAGCAGCTTAGTACTGCGGGTAGGCCCGAACACTGAAGCTTTCTTT. Translated, it gives CASSLVLRVGPNTEAFF.

This clone occurred a few times. The chain couples TRBV2 to TRBJ2-7, with a tentative D call TRBD1 (5 bases). Germline lookup yields CDR1 SNHLY and CDR2 FYNNEI. V lost 6 bases, J lost 11 bases, and 20 bases lay in between. The CDR3 contains 13 residues. DNA of the CDR3: TGTGCCAGCAGGGGGCCCGGGCCTCCATGGGAGTACTTC. Protein: CASRGPGPPWEYF.

This chain links TRBV11-3 with TRBJ2-3; D call uncertain. Germline V lookup: CDR1 SGHNT, CDR2 YENEEA. V lost 1 base to trimming and J lost 6 bases, with 8 bases between them. This CDR3 contains 13 residues. The CDR3 here is CASSLGVSDTQYF. The CDR3 nucleotides read TGTGCCAGCAGCTTAGGAGTTTCGGATACGCAGTATTTT.

V gene TRBV5-1 combines with J gene TRBJ1-1; the match to TRBD1 covers 7 bases. Losses at the gene ends were 3 bases for V and 3 bases for J; bases not matched to a gene: 2. CDR1 and CDR2 from the germline V gene are SGHRS and YFSETQ. The CDR3 extends over 13 amino acids. The DNA of the CDR3 is TGCGCCAGCAGCTCCCAGGGGGACACTGAAGCTTTCTTT. Its translation: CASSSQGDTEAFF.

This clone was observed a few times. The V call is TRBV7-8, the J call TRBJ1-2, with D perhaps matching TRBD1 (5 bases). Trimming took off 0 bases at V and 5 bases at J, with 16 bases between the two ends. Germline assignment: CDR1 SGHVS and CDR2 FQNEAQ. The CDR3 covers 16 residues. CDR3 protein: CASSLARDPEAYGYTF. The CDR3 bases are TGTGCCAGCAGCTTAGCCCGGGACCCCGAGGCTTATGGCTACACCTTC.

The chain carries TRBV7-6 and TRBJ1-1; a weak D match, TRBD1 (5 bases). Germline CDR1 is SGHVS and CDR2 is FNYEAQ. V was shortened by 6 bases and J by 1 base, with 15 bases between the two germline ends. The CDR3 contains 15 residues. DNA of the CDR3: TGTGCCAGCAGTCACAGTCCAGGGAGGAACACTGAAGCTTTCTTT. Protein sequence: CASSHSPGRNTEAFF.

The table lists this clone with a count of one. The V call is TRBV6-5, the J call TRBJ1-2; 9 nucleotides match TRBD1. V gave up 6 bases and J gave up 7 bases; unmatched junction bases: 12. Germline assignment: CDR1 MNHEY and CDR2 SVGAGI. The CDR3 has 15 amino acids. The CDR3 nucleotides are TGTGCCAGCAGCCGCAACGAACAGGGGGCCAGTGGCTACACCTTC. It specifies CASSRNEQGASGYTF.

The rearrangement uses TRBV7-8 and TRBJ2-7; D unresolved. The V and J ends lost 2 bases and 4 bases respectively, with 3 bases between them. Germline V gene sequence: CDR1 SGHVS, CDR2 FQNEAQ. This CDR3 spans 11 amino acids. The CDR3 DNA reads as TGTGCCAGCAGCTTATCGTACGAGCAGTACTTC. It specifies CASSLSYEQYF.

The chain recombines TRBV4-1 with TRBJ1-5, with D possibly being TRBD1 (6 bases). Germline V gene lookup returns CDR1 MGHRA and CDR2 YSYEKL. Trimming took off 0 bases at V and 0 bases at J, with 15 bases between the two ends. This CDR3 has 18 residues. CDR3 in amino acids: CASSQDGRGPFSNQPQHF. CDR3 DNA sequence: TGCGCCAGCAGCCAAGATGGCCGGGGGCCCTTTAGCAATCAGCCCCAGCATTTT.

V usage is TRBV7-9 and J usage is TRBJ2-1; no reliable D call. V gave up 2 bases and J gave up 9 bases, with 17 bases separating them. From germline, CDR1 is SEHNR and CDR2 FQNEAQ (reference sequence). CDR3 length: 15 residues. CDR3 amino acids: CASSLIAGFSSEQFF. The DNA of the CDR3 is TGTGCCAGCAGCTTAATCGCTGGGTTCTCCAGTGAGCAGTTCTTC.

This chain uses TRBV18 with TRBJ1-2, with 8 bases matching TRBD1. The CDR3 sequence is 15 residues long. J lost 7 bases, V lost 3 bases, and 10 bases had no gene match. Germline V gives CDR1 KGHSH, CDR2 LQKENI. CDR3 DNA sequence: TGTGCCAGCTCACCCGCCTCGGCAGGGGGCGGTGGCTACACCTTC. It yields the protein CASSPASAGGGGYTF.

The J gene is TRBJ2-1, the V gene TRBV12-5; D gene unclear. Germline CDR1 reads LGHNT; CDR2 reads FRNRAP. The V and J ends lost 0 bases and 5 bases respectively, with 8 bases between them. This CDR3 region has 14 residues. CDR3 sequence: CASGLVMGNNEQFF. The CDR3 DNA is TGTGCTAGTGGTTTGGTAATGGGTAACAATGAGCAGTTCTTC.